What follows are 26 T cell receptor beta chains derived from one specimen sequenced in a study of cytomegalovirus exposure and HLA in healthy donors. The PCR had 60 Vbeta and 13 Jbeta primers. Measured with immunoSEQ multiplex PCR; TCRdb has only the in-frame clones, and not every one. The table shows 200,000 or so clones, with 60% to 80% occurring only once. The source material was PBMCs. The origin of the receptors is a man younger than 30 in good health and CMV-seronegative.

V usage is TRBV5-1 and J usage is TRBJ1-3; 8 bases are a match to TRBD1. The V gene's germline CDR1 is SGHRS and CDR2 YFSETQ. The CDR3 consists of 14 residues. With V trimmed by 0 bases and J by 8 bases, 4 bases remained unmatched. The CDR3 bases are TGCGCCAGCAGCTTGGTTCAGGGGGCCCACACCATATATTTT. This encodes CASSLVQGAHTIYF. The full variable domain, in which reference TRBV5-1 and TRBJ1-3 provide the parts outside the CDR3, is KAGVTQTPRYLIKTRGQQVTLSCSPISGHRSVSWYQQTPGQGLQFLFEYFSETQRNKGNFPGRFSGRQFSNSRSEMNVSTLELGDSALYLCASSLVQGAHTIYFGEGSWLTVV.

This clone was seen once. The J gene is TRBJ2-7, the V gene TRBV27, with D hard to call. Germline-derived CDR1 and CDR2 are MNHEY and SMNVEV (reference sequence). Trimming took off 0 bases at V and 0 bases at J, with 9 bases between the two ends. The CDR3 length is 15 residues. The CDR3 protein is CASSLSDITSYEQYF. As DNA, the CDR3 is TGTGCCAGCAGTTTATCTGACATCACCTCCTACGAGCAGTACTTC.

V and J are TRBV27 and TRBJ1-2; possibly TRBD1 for D (5 bases). The V end lost 3 bases, the J end lost 3 bases, and 17 bases lay between the germline ends. The CDR3 length is 16 residues. Germline V gene lookup returns CDR1 MNHEY and CDR2 SMNVEV (reference sequence). The CDR3 protein is CASSFSGHGYDYGYTF. Here the CDR3 DNA reads TGTGCCAGCAGTTTTAGCGGACATGGATATGACTATGGCTACACCTTC.

V gene TRBV6-5 combines with J gene TRBJ2-1, with TRBD2 matching over 10 bases. Germline trimming cut 6 bases from V and 3 bases from J; bases unmatched to any gene: 2. The CDR3 loop spans 14 amino acids. Germline-derived CDR1 and CDR2 are MNHEY and SVGAGI. CDR3 nucleotide sequence: TGTGCCAGCAGATTAGCGGGAGGCTACAATGAGCAGTTCTTC. It yields the protein CASRLAGGYNEQFF.

This chain connects TRBV6-5 to TRBJ2-2; a possible D gene is TRBD1 (6 bases). V shed 8 bases and J shed 1 base, with 8 bases lying between them. The germline CDR1 and CDR2 sequences are MNHEY and SVGAGI. CDR3 length: 13 amino acids. CDR3 sequence: CASSDRNTGELFF. The CDR3 bases are TGTGCCAGCTCGGACAGGAACACCGGGGAGCTGTTTTTT.

J is TRBJ2-7 and V is TRBV6-5, with a tentative D call TRBD1 (5 bases). This CDR3 spans 11 amino acids. Germline CDR1 MNHEY, CDR2 SVGAGI. The V end lost 6 bases, the J end lost 3 bases, and 6 bases lay between the germline ends. CDR3 bases: TGTGCCAGCAGAGGGGTCTACGAGCAGTACTTC. Its translation: CASRGVYEQYF.

The V and J genes are TRBV6-5 and TRBJ1-4; 11 positions agree with TRBD1. The germline V gene has CDR1 MNHEY and CDR2 SVGAGI. The CDR3 sequence is 14 residues long. Losses at the gene ends were 7 bases for V and 10 bases for J; bases not matched to a gene: 8. The CDR3 DNA follows: TGTGCCAGCACCGAAGGGACAGGGGGGGTAAAACTGTTTTTT. Its translation: CASTEGTGGVKLFF.

This chain connects TRBV5-8 to TRBJ2-2; 7 nucleotides agree with TRBD1. Germline CDR1 is SGHTS and CDR2 is YDEGEE. The CDR3 loop spans 16 amino acids. V gave up 4 bases and J gave up 6 bases; unmatched junction bases: 12. The CDR3: CASSQHGTARSGELFF. In DNA form, the CDR3 reads TGTGCCAGCAGCCAACATGGGACAGCTCGATCCGGGGAGCTGTTTTTT.

The V and J genes are TRBV19 and TRBJ1-3, with a tentative D call TRBD1 (5 bases). Germline CDR1 is LNHDA and CDR2 is SQIVND (reference sequence). V dropped 4 bases and J dropped 0 bases, with 10 bases sitting between them. This CDR3 spans 15 amino acids. The CDR3, as DNA: TGTGCCAGTAGTACCAACAGGCTCTCTGGAAACACCATATATTTT. This encodes CASSTNRLSGNTIYF.

As to this clone: This CDR3 is also generated by other DNA sequences in the sample. The rearrangement joins TRBV29-1 to TRBJ1-5; D gene ambiguous. Germline CDR1 is SQVTM and CDR2 is ANQGSEA. Trimming removed 4 bases at V and 2 bases at J, with 6 bases between. There are 12 residues in the CDR3. CDR3 coding DNA: TGCAGCGTTGGAGGGCGCAATCAGCCCCAGCATTTT. This codes for CSVGGRNQPQHF.

This rearrangement joins TRBV11-3 to TRBJ2-1; the D gene is possibly TRBD2 (6 bases). The CDR3 is 15 residues long. Germline V CDR1 and CDR2: SGHNT, YENEEA. V dropped 1 base and J dropped 6 bases, with 13 bases sitting between them. In DNA form, the CDR3 reads TGTGCCAGCAGCTTAGCGGGAGCATCTTTCAATGAGCAGTTCTTC. Translated: CASSLAGASFNEQFF.

V is TRBV5-1 and J is TRBJ2-3; the D gene is possibly TRBD1 (5 bases). Germline V lookup: CDR1 SGHRS, CDR2 YFSETQ. This CDR3 has 16 residues. Trimming pared 4 bases from V and 0 bases from J, leaving 15 bases between. In nucleotides, the CDR3 is TGCGCCAGCAGCCCGTGGTCGACAGCGAGCACAGATACGCAGTATTTT. The encoded protein is CASSPWSTASTDTQYF.

The J gene is TRBJ2-7, the V gene TRBV6-5, with TRBD2 as a possible D gene (5 bases). Trimming left V 6 bases short and J 7 bases short, with 16 bases between. Germline lookup yields CDR1 MNHEY and CDR2 SVGAGI. This CDR3 has 13 residues. Here the CDR3 reads CASSQLPTGEQYF. The CDR3 DNA reads as TGTGCCAGCAGCCAGCTCCCGACGGGGGAGCAGTACTTC.

The rearrangement joins TRBV29-1 to TRBJ2-1; TRBD1 matches 9 bases. The CDR3 spans 17 residues. Germline V gene sequence: CDR1 SQVTM, CDR2 ANQGSEA. Germline trimming cut 8 bases from V and 9 bases from J; bases unmatched to any gene: 23. CDR3 amino acids: CSTVPGQGRAGLVEQFF. DNA of the CDR3: TGCAGCACCGTCCCGGGACAGGGACGAGCGGGTCTGGTTGAGCAGTTCTTC.

The chain has TRBV5-6 and TRBJ2-4, with 7 bases lining up with TRBD2. CDR3 length: 13 residues. V dropped 4 bases and J dropped 9; count of bases not matched to a gene: 7. The germline gives CDR1 SGHDT, CDR2 YYEEEE. CDR3 sequence (DNA): TGTGCCAGCAGCCCGCGGAGGGAGGGCATTCAGTACTTC. It is translated as CASSPRREGIQYF.

This clone was detected a few times. The rearrangement links TRBV5-1 to TRBJ2-2; a weak D match, TRBD1 (6 bases). Germline CDR1 is SGHRS and CDR2 is YFSETQ. V lost 4 bases to trimming and J lost 2 bases, with 12 bases between them. CDR3 length: 15 residues. The CDR3: CASSAPGHNTGELFF. The DNA for the CDR3 is TGCGCCAGCAGCGCTCCGGGACACAACACCGGGGAGCTGTTTTTT. The variable domain in full, completed from reference TRBV5-1 and TRBJ2-2, reads KAGVTQTPRYLIKTRGQQVTLSCSPISGHRSVSWYQQTPGQGLQFLFEYFSETQRNKGNFPGRFSGRQFSNSRSEMNVSTLELGDSALYLCASSAPGHNTGELFFGEGSRLTVL.

This clone came up once. V is TRBV11-2 and J is TRBJ2-1; D may be TRBD2 (5 bases). Germline CDR1 is SGHAT and CDR2 is FQNNGV. With 5 bases removed from V and 6 bases from J, the gap between germline ends came to 14 bases. This CDR3 has 14 amino acids. The CDR3 nucleotides read TGTGCCAGCAGCCCCCCACCGGGGAGCAATGAGCAGTTCTTC. Amino acids: CASSPPPGSNEQFF.

The DNA of the CDR3 is TGTGCCAGCAGCTTAGTTCCCATAGATGGCTACACCTTC. It specifies CASSLVPIDGYTF. The chain carries TRBV7-9 and TRBJ1-2; no firm D call. Germline CDR1 and CDR2: SEHNR and FQNEAQ (reference sequence). The CDR3 runs 13 residues. With 1 base removed from V and 6 bases from J, the gap between germline ends came to 9 bases.

This chain connects TRBV15 to TRBJ2-7; D ambiguous. Germline CDR1 is LNHNV and CDR2 is YYDKDF (reference sequence). Deletions cut 1 base from V and 2 bases from J, with 9 bases between. This CDR3 is 14 amino acids long. CDR3 amino acids: CATSRAQVAYEQYF. Written as DNA, the CDR3 is TGTGCCACCAGCAGAGCCCAGGTGGCCTACGAGCAGTACTTC.

This chain joins TRBV7-2 and TRBJ1-2; TRBD1 is a possible D gene (5 bases). Per the germline V gene, CDR1 is SGHTA and CDR2 is FQGNSA. The CDR3 extends over 15 amino acids. The V gene lost 0 bases and the J gene lost 6 bases, with 14 bases spanning the gap. CDR3 amino acids: CASSLAPGGGNGYTF. Here the CDR3 DNA reads TGTGCCAGCAGCTTAGCCCCCGGGGGGGGAAATGGCTACACCTTC.

The rearrangement joins TRBV6-6 to TRBJ2-6; TRBD2 is a possible D gene (6 bases). This CDR3 has 16 amino acids. The germline CDR1 and CDR2 sequences are MNHNY and SVGAGI (reference sequence). Trimming pared 7 bases from V and 2 bases from J, leaving 15 bases between. CDR3 in amino acids: CASTKTGGAGANVLTF. The CDR3 DNA reads as TGTGCCAGCACCAAGACCGGGGGTGCTGGGGCCAACGTCCTGACTTTC.

The V and J genes are TRBV28 and TRBJ2-7; TRBD2 might be the D (5 bases). Germline V lookup: CDR1 MDHEN, CDR2 SYDVKM. Trimming removed 1 base from V and 3 bases from J, with 10 bases in between. The CDR3 loop spans 14 amino acids. CDR3 coding DNA: TGTGCCAGCAGTTTATCAGGAGGAAACTACGAGCAGTACTTC. It encodes CASSLSGGNYEQYF.

The chain recombines TRBV10-3 with TRBJ1-1; the D gene is possibly TRBD1 (5 bases). There are 13 residues in the CDR3. CDR1 is ENHRY, CDR2 SYGVKD, per germline. V dropped 2 bases and J dropped 5 bases, with 9 bases sitting between them. The chain's CDR3 is CAISEATGTEAFF. In nucleotides, the CDR3 is TGTGCCATCAGTGAGGCCACAGGTACTGAAGCTTTCTTT.

The rearrangement uses TRBV4-1 and TRBJ1-1; 7 bases align to TRBD1. Per germline, CDR1 MGHRA and CDR2 YSYEKL. The CDR3 contains 16 residues. V shed 3 bases, J shed 1 base, and the junction held 8 bases outside the gene matches. The CDR3 DNA follows: TGCGCCAGCAGCCAGATAGACAGGGTGCAGAACACTGAAGCTTTCTTT. The encoded protein is CASSQIDRVQNTEAFF.

The chain recombines TRBV7-2 with TRBJ2-1; 11 nucleotides line up with TRBD2. This CDR3 spans 17 amino acids. Looked up from germline, CDR1 is SGHTA and CDR2 is FQGNSA. V was clipped by 4 bases and J by 3 bases; unmatched bases: 8. The CDR3 DNA follows: TGTGCCAGCAGCTCGCCAGGGGGGACTAGCGGCTACAATGAGCAGTTCTTC. The encoded protein is CASSSPGGTSGYNEQFF.

This clone was counted only a few times. The rearrangement uses TRBV9 and TRBJ2-2; possible D gene TRBD2, 5 bases. The ends were cut back, 6 bases at V and 6 bases at J, with 12 bases in the middle. CDR3 length: 13 amino acids. CDR1 is SGDLS, CDR2 YYNGEE, per germline. The CDR3 is CASTGWSAGELFF. The CDR3 DNA follows: TGTGCCAGCACGGGGTGGTCGGCCGGGGAGCTGTTTTTT.